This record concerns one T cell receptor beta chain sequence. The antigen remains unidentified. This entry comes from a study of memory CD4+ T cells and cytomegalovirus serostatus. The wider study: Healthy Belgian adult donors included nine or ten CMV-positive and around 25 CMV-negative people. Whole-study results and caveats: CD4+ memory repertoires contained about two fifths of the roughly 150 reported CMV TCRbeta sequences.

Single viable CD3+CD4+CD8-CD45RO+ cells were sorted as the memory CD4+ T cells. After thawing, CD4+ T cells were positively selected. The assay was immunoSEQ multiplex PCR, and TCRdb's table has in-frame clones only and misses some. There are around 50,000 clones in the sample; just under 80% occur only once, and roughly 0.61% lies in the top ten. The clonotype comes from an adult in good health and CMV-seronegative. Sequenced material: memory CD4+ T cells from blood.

CDR3 coding DNA: TGTGCCAGCTCATTGGGACAGGGTAATGGCTACACCTTC. This sequence encodes CASSLGQGNGYTF. The rearrangement links TRBV18 to TRBJ1-2; 9 bases are a match to TRBD1. Germline assignment: CDR1 KGHSH and CDR2 LQKENI. CDR3 length: 13 residues. Trimming at V came to 5 bases and at J to 6 bases, leaving 4 bases not matched to a gene.